These 20 T cell receptor beta chains were all obtained from the same sample, sequenced in a study of T cells in Graves' hyperthyroidism and ophthalmopathy. Amplified regions were TCR beta CDR3 sequences from RNA transcripts. Initially, a first-round RT-PCR of the TCR CDR3 employed the HTBI primer set. TCRdb passed the multiplex PCR reads through MiXCR, listing each CDR3 protein once. The profile covers 530,000 or so distinct CDR3 sequences, with about 15% appearing a single time and under 20% taken by the ten largest. Input material: blood. The source is a woman younger than 35 with Graves' ophthalmopathy.

The chain has TRBV30 and TRBJ2-2; a weak D match, TRBD1 (5 bases). This CDR3 comprises 15 residues. V lost 0 bases and J lost 7, with 15 bases in between. The germline V gene encodes CDR1 GTSNPN and CDR2 SVGIG (reference sequence). CDR3 nucleotide sequence: TGTGCCTGGAGTGTACTGAACAGGAGATACGGGGAGCTGTTTTTT. As protein: CAWSVLNRRYGELFF. The complete variable domain, with remaining parts taken from reference TRBV30 and TRBJ2-2, reads SQTIHQWPATLVQPVGSPLSLECTVEGTSNPNLYWYRQAAGRGLQLLFYSVGIGQISSEVPQNLSASRPQDRQFILSSKKLLLSDSGFYLCAWSVLNRRYGELFFGEGSRLTVL.

A note on this clonotype: No conserved phenylalanine or tryptophan is present at the end of the CDR3, so a read error is the likely explanation. The V and J genes are TRBV27 and TRBJ1-5; TRBD1 is a possible D gene (5 bases). This CDR3 has 12 residues. Trimming took 8 bases from V and 6 from J, leaving 11 bases between them. Germline V CDR1 and CDR2: MNHEY, SMNVEV (reference sequence). As DNA, the CDR3 is TGTGCCAGCGGAGGGGTGGGTCAGCCCCAGCATCTT. Its protein is CASGGVGQPQHL.

Ten or more counts support this clonotype. The V and J genes are TRBV27 and TRBJ2-7; 8 positions agree with TRBD2. V shed 2 bases, J shed 0 bases, and the junction held 9 bases outside the gene matches. The CDR3 totals 17 residues. The germline V gene has CDR1 MNHEY and CDR2 SMNVEV (reference sequence). The CDR3 nucleotides are TGTGCCAGCAGTTTAGCCCCGCTAGCGGGTTTCTCCTACGAGCAGTACTTC. Amino acids: CASSLAPLAGFSYEQYF.

Note on this clonotype: A much larger clonotype is one base distant, so this may be a read error. The chain joins TRBV7-9 to TRBJ2-4; 7 nucleotides agree with TRBD1. CDR1 and CDR2 (germline): SEHNR, FQNEAQ (reference sequence). The CDR3 is made up of 15 amino acids. Trimming at V came to 4 bases and at J to 4 bases, leaving 7 bases not matched to a gene. The CDR3 DNA reads as TGTGCCAGCAGCTCAGCCGGGACAGCTAAAAACATTCAGTACTTC. This encodes CASSSAGTAKNIQYF.

This clonotype was detected ten times or more. CDR3 DNA sequence: TGCGCCAGCAGTTCGGTCTCTGGAAACACCATATATTTT. Its protein product is CASSSVSGNTIYF. The rearrangement joins TRBV5-1 to TRBJ1-3; D unresolved. CDR1 is SGHRS and CDR2 is YFSETQ in the germline V gene. V lost 5 bases and J lost 0, with 6 bases in between. The CDR3 has 13 residues.

This clonotype was counted many times. This chain uses TRBV29-1 with TRBJ2-7; D uncertain. Germline-derived CDR1 and CDR2 are SQVTM and ANQGSEA. Trimming pared 6 bases from V and 0 bases from J, leaving 12 bases between. CDR3 length equals 13 residues. The CDR3 region has the DNA TGCAGCGTCTCTGGGCCCCTCTCCTACGAGCAGTACTTC. Translation gives CSVSGPLSYEQYF.

About this clonotype itself: A much more abundant neighbour one base away suggests this may be a read error. CDR3 sequence: CASGDSYTGAFF. The CDR3 bases are TGTGCCAGCGGTGACAGTTACACTGGAGCTTTCTTT. J is TRBJ1-1 and V is TRBV6-1; D is perhaps TRBD1 (5 bases). The length of the CDR3 is 12 residues. From germline, CDR1 is MNHNS and CDR2 SASEGT.

This clonotype appeared many times. DNA for the CDR3: TGTGCCAGCAGCGACCGGGACAGGGGAACCAATGAGCAGTTCTTC. Residues: CASSDRDRGTNEQFF. The gene calls are TRBV7-2 and TRBJ2-1, with TRBD1 matching over 10 bases. The germline V gene has CDR1 SGHTA and CDR2 FQGNSA. Germline trimming cut 5 bases from V and 6 bases from J; bases unmatched to any gene: 7. CDR3 size: 15 residues.

Concerning this clonotype: A read error may explain this, as a much larger clone is one base away. This sequence joins TRBV7-6 and TRBJ1-4; D may be TRBD1 (6 bases). From germline, CDR1 is SGHVS and CDR2 FNYEAQ. CDR3 size: 14 residues. This CDR3 is CASSSRQANEKPFF. Written as DNA, the CDR3 is TGTGCCAGCAGCTCCAGACAGGCCAATGAAAAACCGTTTTTT. Using reference TRBV7-6 and TRBJ1-4 for the parts outside the CDR3, the full variable domain is GAGVSQSPRYKVTKRGQDVALRCDPISGHVSLYWYRQALGQGPEFLTYFNYEAQQDKSGLPNDRFSAERPEGSISTLTIQRTEQRDSAMYRCASSSRQANEKPFFGSGTQLSVL.

This clonotype was seen many times. The chain recombines TRBV7-9 with TRBJ2-3; D is tentatively TRBD1 or TRBD2 (5 bases each). The CDR3 length is 16 residues. Trimming removed 1 base from V and 0 bases from J, with 11 bases in between. CDR1 SEHNR and CDR2 FQNEAQ come from the germline V gene (reference sequence). CDR3 amino acids: CASSLDEGFSTDTQYF. CDR3 in DNA: TGTGCCAGCAGCTTAGATGAGGGGTTCAGCACAGATACGCAGTATTTT.

This clonotype was found a few times. The chain uses TRBV4-3 and TRBJ2-3; 7 bases line up with TRBD1. The V segment lost 5 bases and the J segment 4 bases; nucleotides outside the gene matches: 6. Germline values: CDR1 LGHNA, CDR2 YSLEER. The CDR3 is made up of 14 amino acids. Here the CDR3 DNA reads TGCGCCAGCAGCATCCGACAGGGCGCAGATACGCAGTATTTT. It specifies CASSIRQGADTQYF.

This clonotype was counted only a few times. This chain connects TRBV6-2 or TRBV6-3 to TRBJ2-1; D may be TRBD2 (5 bases). Per germline, CDR1 MNHEY and CDR2 SVGEGT. The CDR3 contains 16 residues. Trimming cost V 0 bases and J 10 bases, with 19 bases left between them. This chain's CDR3 is CASSYSPTRAQGEQFF. The CDR3 DNA sequence: TGTGCCAGCAGTTACTCGCCTACTAGGGCCCAAGGGGAGCAGTTCTTC.

The chain recombines TRBV20-1 with TRBJ2-3; 13 bases match TRBD2. Germline values: CDR1 DFQATT, CDR2 SNEGSKA (reference sequence). This CDR3 contains 19 residues. Trimming took 3 bases from V and 3 from J; bases not matched to a gene: 15. CDR3 in amino acids: CSASSFYGGTSGKTDTQYF. As DNA, the CDR3 is TGCAGTGCTAGTTCTTTCTACGGAGGGACTAGCGGGAAGACAGATACGCAGTATTTT.

Ten or more counts support this clonotype. The chain carries TRBV28 and TRBJ2-7; D is unresolved. Germline V lookup: CDR1 MDHEN, CDR2 SYDVKM. The CDR3 has 15 residues. V was clipped by 3 bases and J by 0 bases, with 12 bases between them. DNA of the CDR3: TGTGCCAGCAGTTTCCGGAAGTCAGACTCCTACGAGCAGTACTTC. It yields the protein CASSFRKSDSYEQYF. Looking up the rest from reference TRBV28 and TRBJ2-7 gives the full variable domain: DVKVTQSSRYLVKRTGEKVFLECVQDMDHENMFWYRQDPGLGLRLIYFSYDVKMKEKGDIPEGYSVSREKKERFSLILESASTNQTSMYLCASSFRKSDSYEQYFGPGTRLTVT.

This clonotype was counted ten times or more. The V call is TRBV27, the J call TRBJ2-7; 13 bases align to TRBD2. V lost 3 bases to trimming and J lost 7 bases; unmatched junction nucleotides: 6. This CDR3 has 15 residues. CDR1 MNHEY and CDR2 SMNVEV come from the germline V gene (reference sequence). CDR3 sequence (DNA): TGTGCCAGCAGTTTGGCCGGGACTAGCGGGGAGGAGCAGTACTTC. Translating it yields CASSLAGTSGEEQYF.

This clonotype was detected ten times or more. J is TRBJ1-5 and V is TRBV28, with D possibly being TRBD1 (5 bases). This CDR3 contains 15 residues. The germline CDR1 and CDR2 sequences are MDHEN and SYDVKM. The germline V and J ends were trimmed by 8 bases and 4 bases, with 18 bases remaining between them. CDR3: CASRWGLWGNQPQHF. In nucleotides, the CDR3 is TGTGCCAGCCGTTGGGGGTTATGGGGAAATCAGCCCCAGCATTTT.

The chain uses TRBV11-2 and TRBJ2-2, with 9 bases lining up with TRBD2. This CDR3 region has 16 residues. V gave up 5 bases and J gave up 2 bases; unmatched junction bases: 6. The germline V gene encodes CDR1 SGHAT and CDR2 FQNNGV. The CDR3 reads CASSPSSGSNTGELFF. The CDR3 DNA is TGTGCCAGCAGCCCGAGTAGCGGGAGCAACACCGGGGAGCTGTTTTTT. Filled out from reference TRBV11-2 and TRBJ2-2, the complete variable domain reads EAGVAQSPRYKIIEKRQSVAFWCNPISGHATLYWYQQILGQGPKLLIQFQNNGVVDDSQLPKDRFSAERLKGVDSTLKIQPAKLEDSAVYLCASSPSSGSNTGELFFGEGSRLTVL.

In this sample, this clonotype turned up a few times. The chain is built from TRBV10-3 and TRBJ2-3; D unresolved. CDR1 and CDR2 (germline): ENHRY, SYGVKD. The CDR3 totals 15 residues. V was cut by 0 bases and J by 0 bases, with 7 bases left in between. CDR3 loop: CAISESGPSTDTQYF. The CDR3 DNA sequence: TGTGCCATCAGTGAGTCAGGCCCTAGCACAGATACGCAGTATTTT.

CDR3 amino acids: CASSPPSQGGSEAFF. In nucleotides, the CDR3 is TGTGCCAGCTCACCACCGTCCCAGGGGGGCTCTGAAGCTTTCTTT. V gene TRBV18 combines with J gene TRBJ1-1, with 7 bases lining up with TRBD1. Germline CDR1 KGHSH, CDR2 LQKENI. The V segment lost 0 bases and the J segment 6 bases; nucleotides outside the gene matches: 7. CDR3 size: 15 residues.

The rearrangement links TRBV28 to TRBJ1-1; 9 nucleotides line up with TRBD1. The J segment lost 6 bases and the V segment lost 6 bases, leaving 11 bases of the junction unmatched. This CDR3 comprises 15 residues. Germline CDR1 MDHEN, CDR2 SYDVKM. CDR3 bases: TGTGCCAGCAGATCCCCGGGACAGGGTTATCCTGAAGCTTTCTTT. Encoded protein: CASRSPGQGYPEAFF.